This entry lists 20 T cell receptor beta chains sequenced from one sample in a study of T cells in Graves' hyperthyroidism and ophthalmopathy. RNA transcripts gave rise to amplified TCR beta CDR3 regions. Initially, a first-round RT-PCR of the TCR CDR3 employed the HTBI primer set. TCRdb passed the multiplex PCR reads through MiXCR, listing each CDR3 protein once. The sample shows about half a million distinct CDR3 sequences, around a quarter of them seen only once. Sequencing input: blood. Receptor source: a woman younger than 45 with Graves' ophthalmopathy.

This clonotype came up a few times. The chain recombines TRBV20-1 with TRBJ2-7; 8 nucleotides align to TRBD2. This CDR3 contains 14 residues. V gave up 3 bases and J gave up 2 bases; unmatched junction bases: 6. CDR1 is DFQATT, CDR2 SNEGSKA, per germline (reference sequence). The CDR3 spells CSASPSGGAYEQYF. Written as DNA, the CDR3 is TGCAGTGCTAGCCCGTCGGGAGGGGCCTACGAGCAGTACTTC.

This clonotype came up a few times. At one of its ends the junction is not consistent with the germline gene, which may arise from a read error. The chain uses TRBV29-1 and TRBJ2-2; D may match TRBD1 or TRBD2 (5 bases each). The germline V gene encodes CDR1 SQVTM and CDR2 ANQGSEA. This CDR3 is built from 12 residues. CDR3 region: CSVQGYTGELCF. The CDR3 coding sequence is TGCAGCGTTCAGGGTTACACCGGGGAGCTGTGTTTT.

The sample holds many counts of this clonotype. The V call is TRBV6-2 or TRBV6-3, the J call TRBJ1-2; 9 nucleotides align to TRBD1. In germline, CDR1 is MNHEY, CDR2 SVGEGT. Trimming removed 0 bases from V and 2 bases from J; junction bases left unmatched: 10. This CDR3 contains 18 residues. The CDR3 DNA reads as TGTGCCAGCAGTTACTCGCCCGGGACAGGGACAAGAAACTATGGCTACACCTTC. It encodes CASSYSPGTGTRNYGYTF.

The chain uses TRBV28 and TRBJ1-1; D unclear. V lost 6 bases and J 4 bases, leaving 12 bases between the germline ends. Germline CDR1 MDHEN, CDR2 SYDVKM. The CDR3 is 13 residues long. CDR3 amino acids: CASRRGSSTEAFF. Written as DNA, the CDR3 is TGTGCCAGCAGACGAGGCTCGAGCACTGAAGCTTTCTTT. Using reference TRBV28 and TRBJ1-1 for the parts outside the CDR3, the full variable domain is DVKVTQSSRYLVKRTGEKVFLECVQDMDHENMFWYRQDPGLGLRLIYFSYDVKMKEKGDIPEGYSVSREKKERFSLILESASTNQTSMYLCASRRGSSTEAFFGQGTRLTVV.

This chain connects TRBV6-1 to TRBJ2-7; 8 nucleotides line up with TRBD2. This CDR3 region has 14 residues. J gave up 3 bases and V 6 bases, and 7 bases lay outside the gene matches. The germline V gene encodes CDR1 MNHNS and CDR2 SASEGT. Here the CDR3 reads CASRPPGGRYEQYF. The DNA for the CDR3 is TGTGCCAGCAGACCCCCGGGGGGGCGCTACGAGCAGTACTTC.

This chain joins TRBV4-1 and TRBJ2-7; 8 bases map to TRBD1. The CDR3 extends over 14 amino acids. The V gene end was trimmed by 1 base and the J gene end by 5 bases; junction bases not matched to a gene: 4. From germline, CDR1 is MGHRA and CDR2 YSYEKL. DNA for the CDR3: TGCGCCAGCAGCCAAGGGGGACAGGCCGACGAGCAGTACTTC. This codes for CASSQGGQADEQYF.

Of note for this clonotype: At one boundary the junction diverges from the germline segment, which might be a read error. This sequence joins TRBV29-1 and TRBJ1-1, with a weak D call TRBD1 (5 bases). This CDR3 spans 12 amino acids. CDR1 and CDR2 (germline): SQVTM, ANQGSEA. CDR3 coding DNA: TGCAGCGTTCGTACAGGAAACACTGAAGCTTGCTTT. This codes for CSVRTGNTEACF.

The rearrangement joins TRBV6-1 to TRBJ2-7; no definite D call. V was clipped by 2 bases and J by 5 bases, with 10 bases between them. Germline V lookup: CDR1 MNHNS, CDR2 SASEGT. The CDR3 loop spans 13 amino acids. The CDR3 nucleotides are TGTGCCAGCAGTGAAAATTTCCCTCACGAGCAGTACTTC. Residues: CASSENFPHEQYF.

This clonotype showed up many times. This sequence joins TRBV30 and TRBJ2-5; D is uncertain. Trimming took 0 bases from V and 1 from J, leaving 9 bases between them. The germline V gene has CDR1 GTSNPN and CDR2 SVGIG (reference sequence). The CDR3 covers 14 residues. The CDR3 DNA follows: TGTGCCTGGAGTGTGGGGAACGCCCAAGAGACCCAGTACTTC. As protein: CAWSVGNAQETQYF.

In its sample, this clonotype was seen many times. CDR3 DNA sequence: TGCAGTGCTAGTGACGCCGATCAGCCCCAGCATTTT. Translation gives CSASDADQPQHF. This sequence joins TRBV20-1 and TRBJ1-5, with D unresolved. The CDR3 totals 12 residues. The germline CDR1 and CDR2 sequences are DFQATT and SNEGSKA (reference sequence). V was clipped by 3 bases and J by 5 bases, with 8 bases between them.

Comments on this clonotype: At one end, the junction sequence differs from germline, possibly due to a read error. V and J are TRBV7-2 and TRBJ1-1; D is possibly TRBD1 (6 bases). Germline V CDR1 and CDR2: SGHTA, FQGNSA. CDR3 length: 14 amino acids. The DNA for the CDR3 is TGTGCCATCAGCAAAAGGACAGAGAAGATTGAAGCTTTCTTT. Translated, it gives CAISKRTEKIEAFF. The full variable domain, in which reference TRBV7-2 and TRBJ1-1 provide the parts outside the CDR3, is GAGVSQSPSNKVTEKGKDVELRCDPISGHTALYWYRQSLGQGLEFLIYFQGNSAPDKSGLPSDRFSAERTGGSVSTLTIQRTQQEDSAVYLCAISKRTEKIEAFFGQGTRLTVV.

This clonotype was counted ten times or more. The chain couples TRBV5-6 to TRBJ2-2; D gene unclear. Deletions cut 2 bases from V and 2 bases from J, with 16 bases between. Per the germline V gene, CDR1 is SGHDT and CDR2 is YYEEEE. The CDR3 runs 17 residues. In nucleotides, the CDR3 is TGTGCCAGCAGCTTCGAGGCGCCCACCCTTAACACCGGGGAGCTGTTTTTT. The encoded protein is CASSFEAPTLNTGELFF.

Note on this clonotype: A much larger clone differs from this one at a single base, so this may be a read error. The rearrangement uses TRBV20-1 and TRBJ1-2; TRBD1 matches 10 bases. The CDR3 runs to 16 residues. Germline V gives CDR1 DFQATT, CDR2 SNEGSKA (reference sequence). CDR3 sequence reads: CSAAPGQGIQNYGDTF. The CDR3 DNA is TGCAGTGCGGCACCGGGACAGGGGATACAAAACTATGGCGACACCTTC.

The chain joins TRBV6-1 to TRBJ1-1; possible D gene TRBD1, 6 bases. The CDR3 consists of 15 residues. V lost 7 bases, J lost 4 bases, and 19 bases lay in between. Per germline, CDR1 MNHNS and CDR2 SASEGT. This chain's CDR3 is CASNPVRGAVTEAFF. CDR3 DNA sequence: TGTGCCAGCAACCCCGTACGGGGGGCGGTCACTGAAGCTTTCTTT.

This clonotype was recorded many times. V gene TRBV5-1 combines with J gene TRBJ1-1; a weak D match, TRBD1 (5 bases). The CDR3 totals 15 residues. V was trimmed by 4 bases and J by 3 bases, leaving 16 bases between them. Germline V CDR1 and CDR2: SGHRS, YFSETQ. The CDR3 region has the DNA TGCGCCAGCAGCGACTTGACAGAAGGGTACACTGAAGCTTTCTTT. This codes for CASSDLTEGYTEAFF.

This clonotype was seen at least ten times. CDR3 protein: CAISHSGGQETQYF. The CDR3 DNA sequence: TGTGCCATCAGCCATAGCGGGGGACAAGAGACCCAGTACTTC. The gene calls are TRBV10-3 and TRBJ2-5; 9 bases line up with TRBD2. The CDR3 is 14 amino acids. Germline values: CDR1 ENHRY, CDR2 SYGVKD. V was clipped by 6 bases and J by 2 bases; unmatched bases: 4.

This clonotype was observed many times. V and J are TRBV2 and TRBJ1-2; no reliable D call. The germline V gene has CDR1 SNHLY and CDR2 FYNNEI. Trimming removed 8 bases at V and 1 base at J, with 8 bases between. The CDR3 is 12 residues long. The CDR3 protein is CASASSNYGYTF. The CDR3, as DNA: TGTGCCAGCGCTAGCAGTAACTATGGCTACACCTTC. Based on the CDR3 plus reference TRBV2 and TRBJ1-2, the full variable domain is EPEVTQTPSHQVTQMGQEVILRCVPISNHLYFYWYRQILGQKVEFLVSFYNNEISEKSEIFDDQFSVERPDGSNFTLKIRSTKLEDSAMYFCASASSNYGYTFGSGTRLTVV.

This clonotype was observed at least ten times. The chain couples TRBV10-3 to TRBJ2-5; D is perhaps TRBD1 or TRBD2 (5 bases each). The germline gives CDR1 ENHRY, CDR2 SYGVKD. The CDR3 extends over 18 amino acids. V lost 0 bases to trimming and J lost 5 bases, with 22 bases between them. In nucleotides, the CDR3 is TGTGCCATCAGTGAGTCCTGGAGAGTCCCAGGGCGGAGGGAGACCCAGTACTTC. This gives the protein CAISESWRVPGRRETQYF.

This clonotype was counted ten times or more. The V call is TRBV4-1, the J call TRBJ1-5; D unresolved. Germline CDR1 MGHRA, CDR2 YSYEKL. The CDR3 totals 15 residues. Between the trimmed V and J ends, which lost 1 base and 2 bases, there was a span of 9 bases. The CDR3 bases are TGCGCCAGCAGCCAAGGAACGGGTGGCAATCAGCCCCAGCATTTT. This encodes CASSQGTGGNQPQHF.

This clonotype was seen only a few times. J is TRBJ2-7 and V is TRBV2, with TRBD2 identical over 8 bases. The CDR3 sequence is 15 residues long. Looked up from germline, CDR1 is SNHLY and CDR2 is FYNNEI. With 3 bases clipped from V and 2 bases from J, the junction kept 6 bases outside the gene matches. DNA of the CDR3: TGTGCCAGCAGTGACGGGGGGGCCCTAACCTACGAGCAGTACTTC. As protein: CASSDGGALTYEQYF.